These T cell receptor beta chains were read from a single sample in a study of technical replicates of blood from a few donors. Sequencing was performed with immunoSEQ multiplex PCR; in TCRdb, only in-frame clones are kept and a portion is missing. The sample carries around 72,000 clones, approximately 91% recorded once. The sequencing sample was made of PBMCs. The receptors stem from a human donor in good health. Some clones in this sample may be carry-over from other donors' samples. Both conserved end residues are trimmed from each CDR3. Each record gives: V gene, J gene, CDR3 protein.

>TRBV4-1|TRBJ2-7
ASSLEPTATYEQY
>TRBV6-1|TRBJ1-2
ASSLNYGYT
>TRBV7-8|TRBJ2-7
ASSLWGLSYEQY
>TRBV7-8|TRBJ2-7
ASSATGQGYEQY
>TRBV27|TRBJ2-7
ASSSLAGGSYEQY
>TRBV19|TRBJ2-3
ASSIIAGSTDTQY
>TRBV6-4|TRBJ2-3
ATKPSGGDTQY
>TRBV7-9|TRBJ2-1
ASSLLGGGYNEQF
>TRBV5-5|TRBJ1-2
ASSFTGGVTYGYT
>TRBV9|TRBJ2-3
ASSPLGVAGVDTQY
>TRBV15|TRBJ2-1
ATSREGTSGRRRGYNEQF
>TRBV6-6|TRBJ2-7
ASSYSTGGSSYEQY
>TRBV15|TRBJ2-3
ATSRVQGFTDTQY
>TRBV9|TRBJ2-2
ASSPPSGGGATGELF
>TRBV6-5|TRBJ1-1
ASSYRRDTEAF
>TRBV18|TRBJ2-7
ASSPSSYEQY
>TRBV14|TRBJ1-1
ASSLGGLNTEAF
>TRBV27|TRBJ1-4
ASSFRPRTGRIEKLF
>TRBV5-1|TRBJ2-7
ASSLGTGATYEQY
>TRBV5-1|TRBJ1-3
ASSSGPSSGNTIY
>TRBV27|TRBJ2-3
ASSLSASGRGADTQY
>TRBV5-1|TRBJ2-7
ASSLVVLTGDEQY
>TRBV9|TRBJ2-7
ASSVRDRDSYEQY
>TRBV27|TRBJ2-7
ASRRNRDISYEQY
>TRBV25-1|TRBJ2-1
ASRSRGEAYNEQF
>TRBV5-1|TRBJ2-7
ASSSLPNSGGSPGQY
>TRBV13|TRBJ2-3
ASSLSGGGATDTQY
>TRBV9|TRBJ1-1
ASSVTVNTEAF
>TRBV6-1|TRBJ2-3
ASTPAGGRDTQY
>TRBV18|TRBJ1-2
ASSRDTKNYGYT
>TRBV2|TRBJ2-1
ASRRSQTRDYNEQF
>TRBV9|TRBJ1-2
ASSPRREATYGYT
>TRBV2|TRBJ1-2
ASSHGQGASNYGYT
>TRBV30|TRBJ1-5
AWSAQLQNQPQH
>TRBV30|TRBJ1-5
AWSVFTGGSNQPQH
>TRBV6-6|TRBJ1-2
ASSPREANYGYT
>TRBV10-3|TRBJ1-1
AISAVNLGDSKAF
>TRBV4-2|TRBJ1-5
ASSQTSGSNQPQH
>TRBV7-3|TRBJ1-1
ASSAHPNTEAF
>TRBV5-4|TRBJ2-5
ASSPRGETQY
>TRBV6-6|TRBJ2-3
ASKQDSTDTQY
>TRBV5-1|TRBJ2-5
ASSLGEAETQY
>TRBV7-2|TRBJ1-2
ASSPTGDYGYT
>TRBV4-1|TRBJ1-4
ASSQRDSNEKLF
>TRBV4-1|TRBJ2-2
ASSQGGLAGAGTGELF